Sequencing of this T cell receptor beta chain was carried out in a study of blood T cell repertoires in COVID-19. Study in general: PBMCs, B-cell-depleted T cells, or T cells provided the cDNA or gDNA that made up the material.

This CDR3 is built from 17 residues. From germline, CDR1 is LGHDT and CDR2 YNNKEL (reference sequence). Trimming took off 0 bases at V and 6 bases at J, with 21 bases between the two ends. TCRdb's table, derived via immunoSEQ multiplex PCR, lists solely in-frame clones and lacks some. The table lists roughly 340,000 clones, approximately 87% of them singletons. This clone is labeled as medium-sized. This sequence originates from a woman in her forties or fifties with COVID-19, enrolled during active disease. The sequencing sample was made of peripheral blood. The chain combines TRBV3-1 (or the pseudogene TRBV3-2) with TRBJ2-7; perhaps TRBD1 as D (6 bases). CDR3 sequence: CASSQDNRYRAFREQYF. CDR3 coding DNA: TGTGCCAGCAGCCAAGATAATAGGTACAGGGCATTTCGCGAGCAGTACTTC.